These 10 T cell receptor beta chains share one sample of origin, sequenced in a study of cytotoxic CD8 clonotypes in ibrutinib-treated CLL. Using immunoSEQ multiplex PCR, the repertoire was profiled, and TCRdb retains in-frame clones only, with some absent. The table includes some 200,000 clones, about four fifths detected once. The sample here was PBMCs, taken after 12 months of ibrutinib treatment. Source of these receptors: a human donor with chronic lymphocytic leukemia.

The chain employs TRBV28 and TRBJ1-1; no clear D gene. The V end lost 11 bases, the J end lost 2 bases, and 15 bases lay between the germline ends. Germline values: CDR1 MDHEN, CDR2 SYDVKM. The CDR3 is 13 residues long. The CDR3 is CASRWRVNTEAFF. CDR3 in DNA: TGTGCCTCCAGGTGGCGGGTAAACACTGAAGCTTTCTTT.

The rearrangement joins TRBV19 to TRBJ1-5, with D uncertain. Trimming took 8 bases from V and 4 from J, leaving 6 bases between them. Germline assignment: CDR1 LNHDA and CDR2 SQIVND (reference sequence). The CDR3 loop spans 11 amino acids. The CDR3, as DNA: TGTGCCAGTGGCATGAATCAGCCCCAGCATTTT. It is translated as CASGMNQPQHF.

Written as DNA, the CDR3 is TGCGCCAGCAGCTGGACAGGGGAGCGGGTCACCGGGGAGCTGTTTTTT. Amino acid sequence: CASSWTGERVTGELFF. The chain uses TRBV5-1 and TRBJ2-2, with 9 bases aligning to TRBD1. The CDR3 runs to 16 residues. The V gene end was trimmed by 3 bases and the J gene end by 4 bases; junction bases not matched to a gene: 7. Germline-derived CDR1 and CDR2 are SGHRS and YFSETQ. Filled out from reference TRBV5-1 and TRBJ2-2, the complete variable domain reads KAGVTQTPRYLIKTRGQQVTLSCSPISGHRSVSWYQQTPGQGLQFLFEYFSETQRNKGNFPGRFSGRQFSNSRSEMNVSTLELGDSALYLCASSWTGERVTGELFFGEGSRLTVL.

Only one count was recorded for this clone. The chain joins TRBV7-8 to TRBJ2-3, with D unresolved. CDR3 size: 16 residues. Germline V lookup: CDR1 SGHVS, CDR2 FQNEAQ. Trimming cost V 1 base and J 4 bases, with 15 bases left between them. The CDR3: CASSLVGGTHADTQYF. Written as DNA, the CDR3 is TGTGCCAGCAGCTTAGTGGGCGGAACGCACGCAGATACGCAGTATTTT.

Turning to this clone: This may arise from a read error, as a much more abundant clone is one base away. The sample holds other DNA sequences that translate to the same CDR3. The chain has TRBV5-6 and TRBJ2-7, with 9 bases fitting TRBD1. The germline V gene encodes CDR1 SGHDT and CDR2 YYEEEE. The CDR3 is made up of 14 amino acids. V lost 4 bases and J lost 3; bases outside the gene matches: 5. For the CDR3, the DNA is TGTGCCAGCAGCCTGGGACAGGGCGTCTACGAGCAGTACTTC. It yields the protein CASSLGQGVYEQYF.

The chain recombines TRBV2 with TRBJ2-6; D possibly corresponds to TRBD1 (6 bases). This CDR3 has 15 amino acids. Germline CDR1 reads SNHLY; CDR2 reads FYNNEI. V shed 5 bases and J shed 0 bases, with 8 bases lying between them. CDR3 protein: CASSWDNSGANVLTF. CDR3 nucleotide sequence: TGTGCCAGCAGTTGGGACAACTCTGGGGCCAACGTCCTGACTTTC.

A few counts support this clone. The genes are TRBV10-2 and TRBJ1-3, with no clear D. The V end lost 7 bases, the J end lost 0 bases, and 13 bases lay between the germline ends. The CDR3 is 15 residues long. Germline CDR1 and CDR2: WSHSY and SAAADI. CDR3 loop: CASTLAVDSGNTIYF. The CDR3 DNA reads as TGCGCCAGCACCTTGGCGGTCGACTCTGGAAACACCATATATTTT.

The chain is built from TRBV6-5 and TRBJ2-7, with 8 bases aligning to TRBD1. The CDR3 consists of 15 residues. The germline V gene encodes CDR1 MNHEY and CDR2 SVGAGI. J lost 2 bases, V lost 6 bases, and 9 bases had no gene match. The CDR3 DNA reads TGTGCCAGCAGATCTAGACAGGGGAAGACCTACGAGCAGTACTTC. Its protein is CASRSRQGKTYEQYF.

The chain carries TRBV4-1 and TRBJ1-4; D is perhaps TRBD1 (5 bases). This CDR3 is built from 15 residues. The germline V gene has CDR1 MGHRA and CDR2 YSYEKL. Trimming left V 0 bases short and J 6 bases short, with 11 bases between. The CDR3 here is CASSQEARVDEKLFF. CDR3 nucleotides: TGCGCCAGCAGCCAAGAAGCCAGGGTAGATGAAAAACTGTTTTTT.

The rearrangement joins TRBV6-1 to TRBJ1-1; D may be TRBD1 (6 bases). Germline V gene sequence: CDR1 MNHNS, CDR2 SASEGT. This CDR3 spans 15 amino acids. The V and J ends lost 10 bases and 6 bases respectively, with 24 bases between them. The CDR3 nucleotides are TGTGCCACCCGGGTAGGGGGTCAGGGTATCGCTGAAGCTTTCTTT. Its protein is CATRVGGQGIAEAFF.